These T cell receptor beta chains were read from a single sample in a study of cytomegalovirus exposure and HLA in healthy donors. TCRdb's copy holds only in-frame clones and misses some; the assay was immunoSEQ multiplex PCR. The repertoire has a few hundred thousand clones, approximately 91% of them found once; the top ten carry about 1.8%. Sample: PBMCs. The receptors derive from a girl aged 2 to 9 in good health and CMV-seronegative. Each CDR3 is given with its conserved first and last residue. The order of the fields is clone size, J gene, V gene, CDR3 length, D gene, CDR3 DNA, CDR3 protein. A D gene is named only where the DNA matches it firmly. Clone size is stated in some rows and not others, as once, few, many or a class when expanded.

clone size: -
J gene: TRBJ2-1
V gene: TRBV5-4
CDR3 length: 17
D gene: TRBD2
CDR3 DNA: TGTGCCAGCAGCTTGGATTGGGGCGGGGGGGCCGGGAATGAGCAGTTCTTC
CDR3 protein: CASSLDWGGGAGNEQFF

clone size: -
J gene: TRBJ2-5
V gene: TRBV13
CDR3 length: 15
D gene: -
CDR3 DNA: TGTGCCAGCAGCTTAGAAGGTAGCCTCCAAGAGACCCAGTACTTC
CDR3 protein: CASSLEGSLQETQYF

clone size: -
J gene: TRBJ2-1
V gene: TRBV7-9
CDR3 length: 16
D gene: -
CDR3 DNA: TGTGCCAGCAGCGCGGCCTCCCTGGCTACCGTTTTAGTAGAGTTCTTC
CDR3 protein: CASSAASLATVLVEFF

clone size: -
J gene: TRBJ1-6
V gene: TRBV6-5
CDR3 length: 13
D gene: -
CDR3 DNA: TGTGCCAGCAGACAGGGACCTAATTCACCCCTCCACTTT
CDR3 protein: CASRQGPNSPLHF

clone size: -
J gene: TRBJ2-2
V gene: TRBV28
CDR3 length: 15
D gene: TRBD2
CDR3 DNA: TGTGCCAGCAGTTTCGCGGGGGGCCACGCCGGGGAGCTGTTTTTT
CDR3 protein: CASSFAGGHAGELFF

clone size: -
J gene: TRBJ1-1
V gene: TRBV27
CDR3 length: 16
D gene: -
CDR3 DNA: TGTGCCAGCAGTTTAGGGTCAGGAAGTCGGTACACTGAAGCTTTCTTT
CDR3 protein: CASSLGSGSRYTEAFF

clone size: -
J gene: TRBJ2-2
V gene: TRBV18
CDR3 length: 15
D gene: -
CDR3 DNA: TGTGCCAGCTCACCCCGTGCGGGTGACACCGGGGAGCTGTTTTTT
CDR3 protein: CASSPRAGDTGELFF

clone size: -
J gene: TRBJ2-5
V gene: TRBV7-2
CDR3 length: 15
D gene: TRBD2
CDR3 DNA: TGTGCCAGCAGCCCACTAGCGGGAAAACAAGAGACCCAGTACTTC
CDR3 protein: CASSPLAGKQETQYF

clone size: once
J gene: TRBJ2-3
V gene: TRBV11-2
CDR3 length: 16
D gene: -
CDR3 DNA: TGTGCCAGCAGCCCAGGGAAGGGCTTTAGCACAGATACGCAGTATTTT
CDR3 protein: CASSPGKGFSTDTQYF

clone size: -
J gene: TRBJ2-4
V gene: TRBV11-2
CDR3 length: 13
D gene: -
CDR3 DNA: TGTGCCAGCAGCTACTCCCGTGGGGGGATTCAGTACTTC
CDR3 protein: CASSYSRGGIQYF

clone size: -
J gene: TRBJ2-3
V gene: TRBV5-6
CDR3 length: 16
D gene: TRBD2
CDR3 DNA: TGTGCCAGCAGCTTTTTTAGCGGGATGAGGGCAGATACGCAGTATTTT
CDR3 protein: CASSFFSGMRADTQYF

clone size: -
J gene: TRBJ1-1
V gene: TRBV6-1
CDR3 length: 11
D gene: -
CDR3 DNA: TGTGCCAGCAGTGAAGACAGTGAAGCTTTCTTT
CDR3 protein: CASSEDSEAFF

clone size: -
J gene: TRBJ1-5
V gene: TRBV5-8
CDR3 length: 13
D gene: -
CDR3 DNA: TGTGCCAGCAGCTTGACAGTCAATCAGCCCCAGCATTTT
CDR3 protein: CASSLTVNQPQHF

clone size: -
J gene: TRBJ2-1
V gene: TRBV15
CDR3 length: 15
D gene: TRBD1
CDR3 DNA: TGTGCCACCAGCAGAGATGGACAGGAGACGAATGAGCAGTTCTTC
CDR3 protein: CATSRDGQETNEQFF

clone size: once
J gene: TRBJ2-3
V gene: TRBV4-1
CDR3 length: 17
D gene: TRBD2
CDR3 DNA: TGCGCCAGCAGCCCTCTGTGGGCGGGAGGGCCGCCAGATACGCAGTATTTT
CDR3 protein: CASSPLWAGGPPDTQYF

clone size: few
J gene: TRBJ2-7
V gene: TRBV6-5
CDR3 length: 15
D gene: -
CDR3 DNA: TGTGCCAGCAGTTACTCTTACGGGTCAGGGTACGAGCAGTACTTC
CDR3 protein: CASSYSYGSGYEQYF

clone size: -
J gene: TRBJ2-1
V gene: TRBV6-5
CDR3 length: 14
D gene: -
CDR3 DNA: TGTGCCAGCAGTTACGGAGGGACGAGCAATGAGCAGTTCTTC
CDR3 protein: CASSYGGTSNEQFF

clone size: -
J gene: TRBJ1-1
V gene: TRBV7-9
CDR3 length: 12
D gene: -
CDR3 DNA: TGTGCCAGCAGCCAGGTGAACGCTGAAGCTTTCTTT
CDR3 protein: CASSQVNAEAFF

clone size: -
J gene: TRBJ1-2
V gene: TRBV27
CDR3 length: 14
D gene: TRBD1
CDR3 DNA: TGTGCCAGCAGTAAACAGGGGGCTAACTATGGCTACACCTTC
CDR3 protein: CASSKQGANYGYTF

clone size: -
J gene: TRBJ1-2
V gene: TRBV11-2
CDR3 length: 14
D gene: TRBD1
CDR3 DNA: TGTGCCAGCAGCCAAGGACAGGGGGCCTTTGGCTACACCTTC
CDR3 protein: CASSQGQGAFGYTF

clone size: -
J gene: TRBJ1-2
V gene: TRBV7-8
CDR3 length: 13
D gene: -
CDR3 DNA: TGTGCCAGCAGCTCCGCGGATCTCTATGGCTACACCTTC
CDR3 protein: CASSSADLYGYTF

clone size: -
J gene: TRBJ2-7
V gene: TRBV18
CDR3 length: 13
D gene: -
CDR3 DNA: TGTGCCAGCTCACCATTTCTATCGCCCGAGCAGTACTTC
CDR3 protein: CASSPFLSPEQYF

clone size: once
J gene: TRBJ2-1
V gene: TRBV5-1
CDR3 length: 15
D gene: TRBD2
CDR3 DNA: TGCGCCAGCAGCTTGCTAGCGGGAGATGAAAATGAGCAGTTCTTC
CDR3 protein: CASSLLAGDENEQFF

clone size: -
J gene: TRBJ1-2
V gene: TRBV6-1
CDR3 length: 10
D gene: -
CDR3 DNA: TGTGCCAGCAGTCCCCCAGGCTACACCTTC
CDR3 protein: CASSPPGYTF

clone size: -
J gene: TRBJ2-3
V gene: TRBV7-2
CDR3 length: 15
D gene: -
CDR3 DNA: TGTGCCAGCAGTACTGAGGGCACTAGCACAGATACGCAGTATTTT
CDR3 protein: CASSTEGTSTDTQYF

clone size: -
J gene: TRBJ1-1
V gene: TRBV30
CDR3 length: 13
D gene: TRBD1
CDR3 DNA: TGTGCCTGGGAAGGACAGGGCAACACTGAAGCTTTCTTT
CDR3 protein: CAWEGQGNTEAFF

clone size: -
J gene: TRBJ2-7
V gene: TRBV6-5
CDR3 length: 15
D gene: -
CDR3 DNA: TGTGCCAGCAGTTACGGAGGGAGTGTTACCTACGAGCAGTACTTC
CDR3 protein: CASSYGGSVTYEQYF

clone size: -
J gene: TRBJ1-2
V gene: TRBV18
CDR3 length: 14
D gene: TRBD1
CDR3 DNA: TGTGCCAGCTCACCACTGGACAGGGCCGATGGCTACACCTTC
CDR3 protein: CASSPLDRADGYTF

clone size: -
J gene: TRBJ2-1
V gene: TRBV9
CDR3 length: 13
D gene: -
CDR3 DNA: TGTGCCAGCAGCGTAGGGCAGTACAATGAGCAGTTCTTC
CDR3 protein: CASSVGQYNEQFF